The text below deals with one T cell receptor beta chain. The record originates from a study of blood T cell repertoires in COVID-19. Study context: Acute and convalescent COVID-19 samples came from the United States, Italy and Spain. The cDNA or gDNA used as material had been derived from T cells, B-cell-depleted T cells, or PBMCs.

The germline V gene encodes CDR1 GTSNPN and CDR2 SVGIG (reference sequence). V lost 3 bases, J lost 7 bases, and 5 bases stayed unmatched. There are 12 residues in the CDR3. Data came from immunoSEQ multiplex PCR; TCRdb stores just in-frame clones and leaves some out. The sample records 25,000 to 35,000 clones, 85% being singletons. Sequenced material: peripheral blood. The receptor was isolated from a human donor in a cohort sampled during active COVID-19. The rearrangement links TRBV30 to TRBJ1-2; 7 nucleotides match TRBD1. CDR3 sequence: CAWSSNRGGYTF. As DNA, the CDR3 is TGTGCCTGGAGCTCCAACAGGGGTGGCTACACCTTC.